The rows below give T cell receptor beta chains drawn from one sample of a study of cytomegalovirus exposure and HLA in healthy donors. Clones were sequenced by immunoSEQ multiplex PCR, and TCRdb holds only the in-frame ones, with some missing. In the table there are 130,000 to 150,000 clones, around 78% of which are singletons. Sequences were obtained from PBMCs. The origin of the receptors is a man aged 40-55 years in good health and CMV-seropositive. CDR3s include the opening cysteine and the closing phenylalanine or tryptophan. The D gene is left open where the match is weak. A clone size is listed for some rows: how often the clone was seen (once, few, many), or a class if it is expanded.

J: TRBJ1-5
size: -
D: -
V: TRBV15
CDR3: CATSRDIGVLGNQPQHF
DNA: TGTGCCACCAGCAGAGATATCGGGGTATTGGGCAATCAGCCCCAGCATTTT

J: TRBJ2-7
size: -
D: -
V: TRBV28
CDR3: CASSYGTYEQYF
DNA: TGTGCCAGCAGTTACGGGACCTACGAGCAGTACTTC

J: TRBJ2-1
size: once
D: TRBD2
V: TRBV30
CDR3: CAFGTSGRSRQFF
DNA: TGTGCCTTCGGGACTAGCGGGAGATCACGACAGTTCTTC

J: TRBJ2-1
size: -
D: TRBD1
V: TRBV30
CDR3: CAWRNRDRARNEQFF
DNA: TGTGCCTGGAGGAACCGGGACAGGGCAAGGAATGAGCAGTTCTTC

J: TRBJ2-7
size: -
D: -
V: TRBV4-1
CDR3: CASSQDPSEQYF
DNA: TGCGCCAGCAGCCAAGATCCGTCCGAGCAGTACTTC

J: TRBJ2-7
size: few
D: -
V: TRBV6-5
CDR3: CASRESTYEQYF
DNA: TGTGCCAGCAGGGAGTCGACCTACGAGCAGTACTTC

J: TRBJ2-4
size: -
D: TRBD1
V: TRBV28
CDR3: CASSTSGTADIQYF
DNA: TGTGCCAGCAGTACCTCCGGGACAGCGGACATTCAGTACTTC

J: TRBJ2-2
size: -
D: TRBD1
V: TRBV28
CDR3: CASSPGGQGAGGELFF
DNA: TGTGCCAGCAGCCCAGGTGGCCAGGGGGCAGGCGGGGAGCTGTTTTTT

J: TRBJ1-4
size: -
D: TRBD1
V: TRBV7-9
CDR3: CSSSSRDRAAFGEKLFF
DNA: TGTTCCAGCAGCTCCCGGGACAGGGCAGCCTTTGGGGAAAAACTGTTTTTT

J: TRBJ2-1
size: -
D: -
V: TRBV30
CDR3: CAWSARDNEQFF
DNA: TGTGCCTGGAGCGCTAGAGACAATGAGCAGTTCTTC

J: TRBJ1-3
size: -
D: -
V: TRBV18
CDR3: CASSPPGGRKDTIYF
DNA: TGTGCCAGCTCACCACCAGGCGGTCGAAAGGACACCATATATTTT

J: TRBJ1-2
size: -
D: -
V: TRBV5-4
CDR3: CASSLRVSYGYTF
DNA: TGTGCCAGCAGCTTGCGAGTTTCCTATGGCTACACCTTC

J: TRBJ1-6
size: once
D: -
V: TRBV28
CDR3: CASSPTSQGINSPLHF
DNA: TGTGCCAGCAGTCCAACATCACAGGGTATTAATTCACCCCTCCACTTT

J: TRBJ2-7
size: -
D: -
V: TRBV7-2
CDR3: CASSSPNIPYEQYF
DNA: TGTGCCAGCAGCTCGCCGAATATCCCCTACGAGCAGTACTTC

J: TRBJ1-1
size: -
D: -
V: TRBV29-1
CDR3: CSTILGRELQKAFF
DNA: TGCAGCACAATCCTAGGCAGGGAATTGCAGAAAGCTTTCTTT

J: TRBJ2-2
size: -
D: -
V: TRBV7-9
CDR3: CASSLGVDTGELFF
DNA: TGTGCCAGCAGCTTAGGAGTGGACACCGGGGAGCTGTTTTTT

J: TRBJ2-1
size: -
D: TRBD1
V: TRBV7-6
CDR3: CASSLEIGTGVFDEQFF
DNA: TGTGCCAGCAGCTTAGAGATTGGGACAGGGGTTTTCGATGAGCAGTTCTTC

J: TRBJ2-7
size: -
D: -
V: TRBV5-1
CDR3: CASSLFPGVTYEQYF
DNA: TGCGCCAGCAGCTTGTTCCCGGGAGTTACCTACGAGCAGTACTTC

J: TRBJ1-4
size: -
D: TRBD1
V: TRBV19
CDR3: CASRLAGTVNEKLFF
DNA: TGTGCCAGTAGACTAGCCGGGACAGTCAATGAAAAACTGTTTTTT

J: TRBJ2-2
size: -
D: TRBD2
V: TRBV7-6
CDR3: CASSLPGGPTGELFF
DNA: TGTGCCAGCAGCTTACCGGGAGGGCCAACCGGGGAGCTGTTTTTT

J: TRBJ1-1
size: few
D: -
V: TRBV6-5
CDR3: CASSAIQGVNTEAFF
DNA: TGTGCCAGCAGTGCAATACAGGGCGTGAACACTGAAGCTTTCTTT

J: TRBJ1-3
size: -
D: -
V: TRBV4-3
CDR3: CASTPGVGSGNTIYF
DNA: TGCGCCAGCACCCCAGGGGTGGGTTCTGGAAACACCATATATTTT

J: TRBJ1-1
size: -
D: -
V: TRBV30
CDR3: CAARVRRSTEAFF
DNA: TGTGCGGCACGGGTCCGGCGGAGCACTGAAGCTTTCTTT

J: TRBJ2-7
size: -
D: TRBD1
V: TRBV6-1
CDR3: CASSEERTGGFDEQYF
DNA: TGTGCCAGCAGTGAAGAAAGGACAGGGGGCTTTGACGAGCAGTACTTT

J: TRBJ1-3
size: -
D: -
V: TRBV27
CDR3: CASSSVPGNTIYF
DNA: TGTGCCAGCAGTTCCGTCCCTGGAAACACCATATATTTT

J: TRBJ2-1
size: once
D: TRBD1
V: TRBV5-6
CDR3: CASSFGQGKFF
DNA: TGTGCCAGCAGCTTCGGACAGGGGAAGTTCTTC

J: TRBJ2-2
size: -
D: TRBD2
V: TRBV5-1
CDR3: CASSLIAGNTGELFF
DNA: TGCGCCAGCAGCTTGATAGCGGGAAACACCGGGGAGCTGTTTTTT

J: TRBJ1-2
size: -
D: TRBD1
V: TRBV30
CDR3: CAWSDHRGSFTGYTF
DNA: TGTGCCTGGAGTGATCACAGGGGGTCATTTACTGGCTACACCTTC

J: TRBJ2-7
size: -
D: -
V: TRBV5-6
CDR3: CASSFPGNDYEQYF
DNA: TGTGCCAGCAGCTTCCCGGGAAACGATTACGAGCAGTACTTC

J: TRBJ2-2
size: -
D: TRBD1
V: TRBV19
CDR3: CASKGTGGYTGELFF
DNA: TGTGCCAGTAAGGGGACAGGGGGATACACCGGGGAGCTGTTTTTT

J: TRBJ2-5
size: -
D: TRBD1
V: TRBV18
CDR3: CASSAPGQGRETQYF
DNA: TGTGCCAGCTCAGCTCCGGGACAGGGACGAGAGACCCAGTACTTC

J: TRBJ1-2
size: -
D: TRBD1
V: TRBV28
CDR3: CASSFGQGLGYTF
DNA: TGTGCCAGCAGTTTCGGACAGGGCTTAGGCTACACCTTC

J: TRBJ1-1
size: -
D: TRBD1
V: TRBV5-1
CDR3: CASSLGTGQGKKFEAFF
DNA: TGCGCCAGCAGCTTGGGAACGGGACAGGGAAAAAAGTTTGAAGCTTTCTTT

J: TRBJ1-3
size: -
D: -
V: TRBV11-3
CDR3: CASSTGFGNTIYF
DNA: TGTGCCAGCAGCACAGGGTTTGGAAACACCATATATTTT

J: TRBJ1-4
size: once
D: TRBD1
V: TRBV7-9
CDR3: CASSSGQGTGGEKLFF
DNA: TGTGCCAGCAGCTCGGGACAGGGGACGGGCGGTGAAAAACTGTTTTTT

J: TRBJ2-1
size: -
D: TRBD1
V: TRBV28
CDR3: CASREQGAHHNEQFF
DNA: TGTGCCAGCAGAGAACAGGGGGCGCACCACAATGAGCAGTTCTTC

J: TRBJ2-7
size: -
D: -
V: TRBV20-1
CDR3: CSASGIYEQYF
DNA: TGCAGTGCTAGCGGGATCTACGAGCAGTACTTC

J: TRBJ1-5
size: -
D: -
V: TRBV6-5
CDR3: CASSRLTNQPQHF
DNA: TGTGCCAGCAGTCGACTGACGAATCAGCCCCAGCATTTT

J: TRBJ1-1
size: -
D: -
V: TRBV18
CDR3: CASSPLRSDQGTEAFF
DNA: TGTGCCAGCTCACCCCTAAGGAGCGATCAGGGCACTGAAGCTTTCTTT

J: TRBJ2-7
size: few
D: -
V: TRBV29-1
CDR3: CSALRTEAYEQYF
DNA: TGCAGCGCCTTACGGACAGAAGCCTACGAGCAGTACTTC

J: TRBJ2-2
size: -
D: TRBD2
V: TRBV7-2
CDR3: CASSFFIAGGTGELFF
DNA: TGTGCCAGCAGCTTTTTCATAGCGGGAGGAACCGGGGAGCTGTTTTTT

J: TRBJ1-2
size: -
D: -
V: TRBV28
CDR3: CASSSSLGAPGYTF
DNA: TGTGCCAGCAGTTCCTCCTTGGGGGCCCCCGGCTACACCTTC

J: TRBJ1-2
size: -
D: TRBD1
V: TRBV5-1
CDR3: CASSPGTGTNHYGYTF
DNA: TGCGCCAGCAGCCCCGGGACAGGGACTAATCACTATGGCTACACCTTC

J: TRBJ1-5
size: -
D: TRBD1
V: TRBV15
CDR3: CATSRVDRGSDQPQHF
DNA: TGTGCCACCAGCAGAGTTGACAGGGGATCCGATCAGCCCCAGCATTTT